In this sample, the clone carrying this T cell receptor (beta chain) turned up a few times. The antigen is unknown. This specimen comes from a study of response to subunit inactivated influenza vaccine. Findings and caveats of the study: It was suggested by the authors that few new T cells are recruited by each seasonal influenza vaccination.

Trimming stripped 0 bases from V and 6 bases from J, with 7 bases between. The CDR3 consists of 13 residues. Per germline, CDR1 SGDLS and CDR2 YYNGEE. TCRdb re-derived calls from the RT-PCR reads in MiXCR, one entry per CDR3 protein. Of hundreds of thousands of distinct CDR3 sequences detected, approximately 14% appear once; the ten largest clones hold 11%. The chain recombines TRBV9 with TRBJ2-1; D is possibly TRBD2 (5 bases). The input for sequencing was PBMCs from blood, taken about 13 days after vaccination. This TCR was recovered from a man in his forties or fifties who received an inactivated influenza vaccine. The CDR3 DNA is TGTGCCAGCAGCGTAGGAGGGCCCAATGAGCAGTTCTTC. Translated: CASSVGGPNEQFF. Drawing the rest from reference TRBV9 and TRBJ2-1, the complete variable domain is DSGVTQTPKHLITATGQRVTLRCSPRSGDLSVYWYQQSLDQGLQFLIQYYNGEERAKGNILERFSAQQFPDLHSELNLSSLELGDSALYFCASSVGGPNEQFFGPGTRLTVL.